The sequence of this T cell receptor (beta chain) was determined in a study of T-cell reconstitution after alpha-beta-depleted transplantation in children. Notes on the study in general: Surviving recipient T cells and thymic progenitors underlay high day-60 TCRbeta diversity in some patients. Reportedly, only several hundred clones from non-depleted graft cells drove alpha-beta T-cell counts at about two months.

This sample's TCRbeta library carried unique molecular identifier barcodes. MiXCR, run by TCRdb on the PCR reads, gives a single entry per CDR3 protein. The table shows hundreds of thousands of distinct CDR3 sequences, with roughly 16% occurring only once. This CDR3 is 17 amino acids long. This clonotype was found many times. What it recognizes is unknown. Sequenced material: PBMCs, mostly from graft donor cells, taken 360 days after TCRalphabeta/CD19-depleted stem cell transplant. The V gene is TRBV21-1, the J gene TRBJ1-6. TRBV21-1 is a recognized pseudogene. The receptor comes from a male patient younger than 18 who had a stem cell transplant for acute lymphoblastic leukemia, so the T cells may come from the graft donor. Here the CDR3 DNA reads TGTGCCAGCAGCAAAGGGGGAGGAAGCTCCTATAATTCACCCCTCCACTTT. Its protein is CASSKGGGSSYNSPLHF.